One and the same sample provided the 15 T cell receptor beta chains below, sequenced in a study of shared clonotypes between healthy human individuals. The table came from immunoSEQ multiplex PCR; TCRdb's copy has only in-frame clones and leaves some out. The repertoire holds approximately 97,000 clones, with 67% as singletons. The sample consisted of memory CD8+ T cells sorted from blood. The subset is: CD45RO+ cells pooled with CCR7-negative TemRA cells. The origin of the receptors is a man in his thirties or forties in good health.

CDR3: CATSRDIATGTEKLFF. DNA of the CDR3: TGTGCCACCAGCAGAGATATAGCCACCGGGACTGAAAAACTGTTTTTT. The chain is built from TRBV15 and TRBJ1-4; possible D gene TRBD1, 5 bases. Trimming took 0 bases from V and 7 from J, leaving 15 bases between them. The length of the CDR3 is 16 residues. Germline V lookup: CDR1 LNHNV, CDR2 YYDKDF (reference sequence).

The V and J genes are TRBV30 and TRBJ2-5, with D possibly matching TRBD1 (6 bases). CDR1 is GTSNPN, CDR2 SVGIG, per germline (reference sequence). This CDR3 has 13 amino acids. Deletions cut 8 bases from V and 4 bases from J, with 17 bases between. CDR3: CARGAGVLETQYF. The CDR3 DNA follows: TGTGCCCGAGGGGCAGGGGTATTAGAGACCCAGTACTTC.

The genes are TRBV9 and TRBJ1-6, with a possible D match to TRBD1 (6 bases). Per germline, CDR1 SGDLS and CDR2 YYNGEE. Trimming stripped 1 base from V and 6 bases from J, with 17 bases between. The CDR3 extends over 17 amino acids. CDR3 amino acids: CASSVLASGAFNSPLHF. DNA of the CDR3: TGTGCCAGCAGCGTACTAGCTTCAGGGGCCTTTAATTCACCCCTCCACTTT.

This clone was counted a few times. The V gene is TRBV5-5, the J gene TRBJ1-1; no reliable D call. Germline V gene sequence: CDR1 SGHKS, CDR2 YYEKEE (reference sequence). The ends were cut back, 3 bases at V and 4 bases at J, with 4 bases in the middle. This CDR3 is 11 amino acids long. The CDR3 is CASSWGTEAFF. Written as DNA, the CDR3 is TGTGCCAGCAGCTGGGGCACTGAAGCTTTCTTT. Supplemented by reference TRBV5-5 and TRBJ1-1, the full variable domain reads DAGVTQSPTHLIKTRGQQVTLRCSPISGHKSVSWYQQVLGQGPQFIFQYYEKEERGRGNFPDRFSARQFPNYSSELNVNALLLGDSALYLCASSWGTEAFFGQGTRLTVV.

This clone turned up a few times. The rearrangement links TRBV25-1 to TRBJ2-5, with 8 bases identical to TRBD1. In germline, CDR1 is MGHDK, CDR2 SYGVNS. The CDR3 is 12 amino acids. V shed 7 bases, J shed 5 bases, and the junction held 3 bases outside the gene matches. The DNA of the CDR3 is TGTGCCAGCATTGACAGGGGTGAGACCCAGTACTTC. It specifies CASIDRGETQYF.

The chain recombines TRBV5-6 with TRBJ1-1; 8 bases agree with TRBD1. The CDR3 is 13 residues long. V trimming: 6 bases; J trimming: 7 bases; junction bases outside the gene matches: 8. Germline CDR1 reads SGHDT; CDR2 reads YYEEEE. The CDR3 DNA follows: TGTGCCAGCACCCAGGACAGGGCCCTTGAAGCTTTCTTT. This encodes CASTQDRALEAFF.

J is TRBJ2-3 and V is TRBV27, with TRBD2 as a possible D gene (5 bases). The V gene's germline CDR1 is MNHEY and CDR2 SMNVEV (reference sequence). Trimming took 3 bases from V and 4 from J, leaving 17 bases between them. CDR3 length equals 16 residues. CDR3 loop: CASSLYSDSRSDTQYF. In DNA form, the CDR3 reads TGTGCCAGCAGTTTGTATTCGGACTCCAGGTCAGATACGCAGTATTTT.

This clone occurred a few times. This chain links TRBV9 with TRBJ2-7; 9 nucleotides align to TRBD2. The CDR3 covers 16 residues. CDR1 and CDR2 from the germline V gene are SGDLS and YYNGEE. V was clipped by 4 bases and J by 3 bases; unmatched bases: 11. The CDR3 spells CASSSGGAGGSYEQYF. In nucleotides, the CDR3 is TGTGCCAGCAGCTCAGGCGGTGCGGGAGGGAGCTACGAGCAGTACTTC.

This clone was detected once. This chain uses TRBV7-8 with TRBJ2-1; perhaps TRBD1 as D (6 bases). V shed 1 base and J shed 5 bases, with 9 bases lying between them. The CDR3 is 14 amino acids. Germline CDR1 and CDR2: SGHVS and FQNEAQ. The CDR3 sequence is CASSLGPGDNEQFF. The CDR3 DNA follows: TGTGCCAGCAGCTTAGGACCAGGGGACAATGAGCAGTTCTTC.

This clone was seen repeatedly, ten times or more. The chain combines TRBV5-1 with TRBJ1-4; 7 bases align to TRBD1. Per germline, CDR1 SGHRS and CDR2 YFSETQ. The CDR3 has 17 amino acids. J was trimmed by 0 bases and V by 3 bases; bases with no gene match: 8. This chain's CDR3 is CASSWDSAEATNEKLFF. DNA for the CDR3: TGCGCCAGCAGCTGGGACAGTGCCGAAGCAACTAATGAAAAACTGTTTTTT. The full variable domain, with the rest looked up from reference TRBV5-1 and TRBJ1-4, is KAGVTQTPRYLIKTRGQQVTLSCSPISGHRSVSWYQQTPGQGLQFLFEYFSETQRNKGNFPGRFSGRQFSNSRSEMNVSTLELGDSALYLCASSWDSAEATNEKLFFGSGTQLSVL.

This rearrangement joins TRBV7-9 to TRBJ1-1; no firm D call. The CDR3 covers 18 residues. The ends were cut back, 0 bases at V and 6 bases at J, with 23 bases in the middle. Germline CDR1 is SEHNR and CDR2 is FQNEAQ (reference sequence). CDR3 residues: CASSLAVMKATGEPEAFF. Here the CDR3 DNA reads TGTGCCAGCAGCTTAGCGGTAATGAAGGCAACTGGAGAGCCTGAAGCTTTCTTT.

V usage is TRBV19 and J usage is TRBJ2-7; TRBD1 agrees at 8 bases. Per germline, CDR1 LNHDA and CDR2 SQIVND (reference sequence). CDR3 length: 15 amino acids. The ends lost 1 base at V and 3 bases at J; junction bases unmatched: 5. As DNA, the CDR3 is TGTGCCAGTAGTATAGTAGACAGGGGAGGCTACGAGCAGTACTTC. This codes for CASSIVDRGGYEQYF.

This chain joins TRBV2 and TRBJ1-1, with a tentative D call TRBD1 (5 bases). CDR1 is SNHLY, CDR2 FYNNEI, per germline. The CDR3 contains 14 residues. V lost 7 bases and J 0 bases, leaving 12 bases between the germline ends. The CDR3 is CASTGRTVNTEAFF. CDR3 nucleotides: TGTGCCAGCACGGGACGCACCGTGAACACTGAAGCTTTCTTT.

This clone appeared a single time. The V call is TRBV5-5, the J call TRBJ1-2; the D gene is possibly TRBD1 (6 bases). The germline V gene has CDR1 SGHKS and CDR2 YYEKEE (reference sequence). V was cut by 0 bases and J by 5 bases, with 20 bases left in between. CDR3 length: 17 residues. This CDR3 is CASSLEVVGRGFYGYTF. CDR3 DNA: TGTGCCAGCAGCTTGGAGGTTGTAGGGAGGGGGTTTTATGGCTACACCTTC.

The chain recombines TRBV29-1 with TRBJ2-7; 9 nucleotides match TRBD2. V trimming: 0 bases; J trimming: 2 bases; junction bases outside the gene matches: 8. The germline V gene has CDR1 SQVTM and CDR2 ANQGSEA. CDR3 length: 16 residues. The CDR3 DNA reads as TGCAGCGTTGAAGAGATGGCGGGAGGGCCGACCTACGAGCAGTACTTC. As protein: CSVEEMAGGPTYEQYF.